The T cell receptor (beta chain) under discussion was sequenced for a study of metastatic and nonmetastatic thyroid tumors. Study details: Thyroid patients, malignant and benign, had repertoires compared across blood and tumor or nodule tissue.

Findings and caveats of the study: Significantly greater TCR beta diversity was reportedly found in malignant thyroid tumors than in benign nodules (in blood and tumor).

MiXCR reprocessed the PCR reads for TCRdb. Of several thousand clones detected, less than 30% appear once; the ten largest clones hold roughly a tenth. As for this clone: Its antigen is still unknown.

All patients were untreated before thyroid surgery. The V segment lost 7 bases and the J segment 9 bases; nucleotides outside the gene matches: 12. This CDR3 is 14 amino acids long. Germline V gene data show CDR1 as SGHNT and CDR2 as YENEEA. Sequencing input: adjacent normal tissue. The chain carries TRBV11-3 and TRBJ2-1, with 7 bases matching TRBD1. The sequence was obtained from a female donor with papillary thyroid cancer or a benign thyroid nodule (not recorded which). Some clones in this sample may be carry-over from other donors' samples. The CDR3 loop reads CASTETGERREQFF. The CDR3 bases are TGTGCCAGCACTGAAACAGGGGAAAGACGTGAGCAGTTCTTC.